A selection of T cell receptor beta chains follows, all from one sample in a study of T cells expressing NK-cell markers. TCRdb re-analyzed the 5' RACE reads; it lists each CDR3 protein once, without DNA. The listing records about 550,000 distinct CDR3 sequences. Sequencing was done on a sample of blood T cells: a sorted CD56 or NKG2C T cell subset, CD4+ or CD8+ T cells, or bulk PBMC T cells (not recorded which). The origin of the receptors is a man between 18 and 35 years old in good health. Each CDR3 is given with its conserved first and last residue.

v_gene,j_gene,CDR3aa
TRBV21-1,TRBJ2-2,CASGFPPPTGERAGELFF
TRBV12-3/TRBV12-4,TRBJ2-1,CASSLSLGLGFLNEQFF
TRBV20-1,TRBJ2-3,CSASKQRGEGDTQYF
TRBV15,TRBJ2-1,CATSSLVAGANEQFF
TRBV20-1,TRBJ2-3,CSARDPAATPNTDTQYF
TRBV5-6,TRBJ1-6,CASSIGERPLHF
TRBV5-5,TRBJ1-1,CASSLGQGYKGTEAFF
TRBV15,TRBJ2-1,CATSTWTSGRAGRNEQFF
TRBV28,TRBJ2-1,CASGGPLNEQFF
TRBV5-1,TRBJ2-2,CASSGTGAGELFF
TRBV7-8,TRBJ2-2,CASREAGVVGELFF
TRBV5-1,TRBJ2-3,CASSLDRGLEYF
TRBV10-3,TRBJ2-1,CAIGRGLADYNEQFF
TRBV5-5,TRBJ2-1,CASSPGDPAAGEQFF
TRBV7-9,TRBJ2-2,CASSQDRVYTGELFF
TRBV27,TRBJ2-3,CASSLSYRTDTQYF
TRBV5-6,TRBJ2-7,CASSPGYGGGYEQYF
TRBV6-5,TRBJ2-1,CASSRLAGGGYNEQFF
TRBV11-2,TRBJ1-4,CASSYRASFEKLFF
TRBV6-1,TRBJ2-1,CASRPRDRFGEQFF
TRBV4-3,TRBJ2-5,CASSQDRLGETQYF
TRBV2,TRBJ2-7,CASSQLSYEQYF
TRBV12-3/TRBV12-4,TRBJ2-5,CASGEAGLQETQYF
TRBV29-1,TRBJ1-1,CSVGTGQGTEAFF
TRBV20-1,TRBJ1-5,CSAPGSGTYNQPQHF
TRBV14,TRBJ2-7,CASSPSDSNFYEQYF
TRBV24-1,TRBJ2-5,CATSDPGSGTGGQETQYF
TRBV12-3/TRBV12-4,TRBJ2-7,CASKRSDSTYEQYF
TRBV20-1,TRBJ2-1,CSASDTSLYNEQFF
TRBV28,TRBJ2-1,CGIGREGTEQFF
TRBV18,TRBJ2-3,CASSPARATDTQYF
TRBV5-1,TRBJ2-1,CASGAGDQNEQFF
TRBV7-9,TRBJ2-1,CASSNPDRALPNEQFF
TRBV6-5,TRBJ2-1,CASSYSNAGRIDEQFF